This record concerns one TCR beta chain sequence. What this receptor recognizes is not known. No much larger clone exists at a distance of one base, and base qualities are not known. This record comes from a study of CD8+ T cells in alopecia areata (dated by TCRdb to 2016 to 2018). Study-level background: Treated patients were enrolled in an open-label pilot trial of oral tofacitinib, 5 to 10 mg twice daily, for moderate-to-severe alopecia areata. Patients received tofacitinib for 6 to 18 months and were then followed off drug for 6 months to check for delayed response and recurrence. Disease severity in treated patients was measured with the SALT score, which quantifies the percentage of affected scalp surface area. High-throughput TCRbeta sequencing was used to examine T cell clonal expansion in alopecia areata in both the C3H/HeJ mouse model and human patients. On the human side, TCRbeta sequencing was run on scalp tissue and on sorted CD4+ and CD8+ peripheral blood T cells from healthy controls and from alopecia areata patients with either patchy or totalis/universalis disease. Tofacitinib-treated patients had biopsies at baseline and at 4 and 24 weeks of treatment, with a later scalp biopsy in several patients. Clonality in the scalp was compared among normal scalp (n=4), patchy alopecia areata scalp (n=8), and alopecia totalis/universalis scalp (n=8). The RNA source kit depended on sample type: the PAXgene miRNA kit for fixed scalp, the miRNeasy kit for PBMCs, and the RNeasy kit for mouse skin. immunoSEQ multiplex PCR using 35 Vbeta forward primers and 13 Jbeta reverse primers was used to amplify TCRbeta CDR3 regions.

Taken from cysteine to phenylalanine, the CDR3 has 18 residues. CDR3 DNA only is kept here, 54 bases in frame from base 1. The V end gives up 3 bases and the J end 0 bases, leaving 9 bases in the junction not matched to a gene. Overall results and qualifications from the work: Lesional scalp, especially in alopecia totalis/universalis, showed higher clonality and more expanded CD8+ clones than normal scalp, suggesting antigenic drive. TCR sequences shared between patients were less clear than in mice, possibly partly because of HLA diversity in the patient population. Unlike mouse skin, where gammadelta T cells dominate, normal human skin contains resident alphabeta T cells that get sequenced too, which complicates analysis of the scalp TCR repertoire. With tofacitinib, both scalp clonality and the number of expanded CD8+ clones among the top 100 scalp clones went down significantly. The treated cohort was small, with a single nonresponder, so links between baseline CD8+ expansion and response need larger studies. During tofacitinib treatment, many expanded lesional clones stuck around in both scalp and blood, and this persistence may partly explain why relapse happens after treatment is stopped.

The library was built by means of the immunoSEQ multiplex PCR assay. For TCR sequencing, RNA was extracted from every sample and reverse transcribed into cDNA to serve as template. SuperScript III was used for first-strand cDNA synthesis, primed with a 2:1 mix of oligo-dT and random hexamers. A synthetic immune receptor repertoire was used to assess amplification bias, and residual bias was removed computationally. On the authors' methods: After raw reads were preprocessed to remove errors, the CDR3 was defined following IMGT conventions as running from the conserved cysteine to phenylalanine. Clonality was computed by normalizing Shannon entropy by log2 of the number of productive unique TCRs and subtracting the result from 1. Whether scalp clones were CD4 or CD8 was inferred by matching scalp TCRbeta sequences against CD4 and CD8 repertoires sorted from blood. TCRdb carries this immuneACCESS record with in-frame sequences only. Its versions omit some clonotypes, under half of them owing to an unresolved V gene in the studies checked, with the rest unexplained. The V and J calls and the clone size are those of that table, but D and trimming were determined from the DNA. The sample yields over 150,000 clones; roughly 50% were counted once. More than 10% of the sample rests with the top ten.

The time point label, read with the paper, signifies: roughly 26 weeks on oral tofacitinib. The intended sense of this specimen's treatment or condition label: oral pan-JAK inhibitor, 5-10 mg twice daily. Lesional scalp punch biopsies and peripheral blood were obtained from alopecia areata patients. PBMCs were isolated by density centrifugation and stained for CD3, CD4 and CD8, and CD4+ and CD8+ T cells were sorted on a FACSAria. The sequence came from a human donor with alopecia areata. The rearranged segments are TRBV23-1 and TRBJ1-5; the junction holds 9 bases that match TRBD1. TRBV23-1 counts as an open reading frame of uncertain function. The source material was CD8+ T cells sorted from blood, sampled at week 24, from a patient treated with tofacitinib. The DNA is as follows: TGCGCCAGCAGTCAGGCGGACAGGGGACTTTATAGCAATCAGCCCCAGCATTTT. It is translated as CASSQADRGLYSNQPQHF.